The 15 T cell receptor beta chains below come from one sample, sequenced in a study of shared clonotypes between healthy human individuals. The method was immunoSEQ multiplex PCR; TCRdb's version includes in-frame clones alone and lacks a portion of them. Among over a million clones listed, approximately 97% were seen once. What was sequenced was naive CD4+ T cells sorted from blood. The subset denotes: CD45RA+ positively selected. These TCRs come from a young man in good health.

The rearrangement links TRBV7-9 to TRBJ2-2; the D is unclear. The CDR3 is made up of 16 amino acids. Trimming shortened V by 6 bases and J by 0 bases, and 14 bases separated the two germline ends. CDR1 SEHNR and CDR2 FQNEAQ come from the germline V gene (reference sequence). Here the CDR3 reads CASRPREVANTGELFF. The CDR3 DNA follows: TGTGCCAGCAGGCCTCGTGAGGTAGCGAACACCGGGGAGCTGTTTTTT.

The chain joins TRBV30 to TRBJ2-7; D uncertain. The V gene's germline CDR1 is GTSNPN and CDR2 SVGIG (reference sequence). Deletions cut 1 base from V and 7 bases from J, with 8 bases between. The CDR3 has 11 amino acids. This CDR3 reads CAWSGSLEQYF. For the CDR3, the DNA is TGTGCCTGGAGTGGAAGCCTGGAGCAGTACTTC.

V gene TRBV19 combines with J gene TRBJ1-5; TRBD1 is a possible D gene (6 bases). Per the germline V gene, CDR1 is LNHDA and CDR2 is SQIVND (reference sequence). V was pared by 7 bases and J by 5 bases, with 15 bases between. This CDR3 comprises 14 residues. The CDR3 region has the DNA TGTGCCAGTACCCCGTTCGGGGGGCATCAGCCCCAGCATTTT. Translated: CASTPFGGHQPQHF. Together with reference TRBV19 and TRBJ1-5, the CDR3 gives the full variable domain: DGGITQSPKYLFRKEGQNVTLSCEQNLNHDAMYWYRQDPGQGLRLIYYSQIVNDFQKGDIAEGYSVSREKKESFPLTVTSAQKNPTAFYLCASTPFGGHQPQHFGDGTRLSIL.

In regard to this clone: One end of the junction does not line up with germline, which may come from a read error. The chain couples TRBV7-8 to TRBJ1-3; the D gene is possibly TRBD1 (5 bases). The CDR3 is 11 residues long. Germline CDR1 SGHVS, CDR2 FQNEAQ. As DNA, the CDR3 is TGTGCCAGCAGGTGGGGCGTACAGGCGGCTTTT. This encodes CASRWGVQAAF.

J is TRBJ2-7 and V is TRBV5-8; D is perhaps TRBD2 (5 bases). This CDR3 contains 14 residues. Trimming removed 0 bases at V and 3 bases at J, with 10 bases between. Germline values: CDR1 SGHTS, CDR2 YDEGEE. DNA of the CDR3: TGTGCCAGCAGCTTGGGGGCAGGAGGCTACGAGCAGTACTTC. Translated: CASSLGAGGYEQYF.

The genes are TRBV5-1 and TRBJ2-6; 7 bases line up with TRBD1. The CDR3 extends over 17 amino acids. V trimming: 3 bases; J trimming: 1 base; junction bases outside the gene matches: 7. CDR1 and CDR2 from the germline V gene are SGHRS and YFSETQ. CDR3 DNA sequence: TGCGCCAGCAGCTCAAGACAGGGAAATTCTGGGGCCAACGTCCTGACTTTC. Encoded protein: CASSSRQGNSGANVLTF.

The V call is TRBV28, the J call TRBJ1-3, with TRBD1 matching over 7 bases. With 7 bases clipped from V and 2 bases from J, the junction kept 11 bases outside the gene matches. CDR1 MDHEN and CDR2 SYDVKM come from the germline V gene. This CDR3 has 16 residues. CDR3 amino acids: CASTFSDRVTGNTIYF. The CDR3 nucleotides are TGTGCCAGCACATTCTCAGACAGGGTGACTGGAAACACCATATATTTT.

This chain links TRBV20-1 with TRBJ2-1; D gene ambiguous. Germline CDR1 reads DFQATT; CDR2 reads SNEGSKA (reference sequence). V was pared by 6 bases and J by 5 bases, with 8 bases between. The CDR3 totals 11 residues. The DNA of the CDR3 is TGCAGTGCCGAACGGAACAATGAGCAGTTCTTC. It is translated as CSAERNNEQFF.

V is TRBV7-3 and J is TRBJ1-3; D gene unclear. Germline CDR1 SGHTA, CDR2 FQGTGA. Trimming left V 8 bases short and J 4 bases short, with 15 bases between. The CDR3 totals 14 residues. The CDR3 nucleotides read TGTGCCAGCGTGGAGACCGAGGTGGGAAACACCATATATTTT. Amino acids: CASVETEVGNTIYF.

CDR3 amino acids: CASSPPDRETQYF. CDR3 DNA: TGTGCCAGCTCACCCCCCGATCGGGAGACCCAGTACTTC. The gene calls are TRBV18 and TRBJ2-5; D uncertain. Per the germline V gene, CDR1 is KGHSH and CDR2 is LQKENI. The CDR3 is made up of 13 amino acids. Trimming pared 3 bases from V and 5 bases from J, leaving 10 bases between.

The chain employs TRBV20-1 and TRBJ2-3; D is uncertain. Between the trimmed V and J ends, which lost 6 bases and 4 bases, there was a span of 5 bases. Germline V gives CDR1 DFQATT, CDR2 SNEGSKA (reference sequence). This CDR3 has 10 residues. DNA of the CDR3: TGCAGTGCGACCCCAGATACGCAGTATTTT. Protein product: CSATPDTQYF.

V and J are TRBV27 and TRBJ1-1; TRBD1 is a possible D gene (6 bases). V was cut by 3 bases and J by 2 bases, with 10 bases left in between. The CDR3 spans 14 residues. The V gene's germline CDR1 is MNHEY and CDR2 SMNVEV (reference sequence). CDR3 in DNA: TGTGCCAGCAGTTTTCGGGGGCTAAACACTGAAGCTTTCTTT. This gives the protein CASSFRGLNTEAFF.

In the case of this clone: Other DNA sequences in the sample encode the same CDR3. This chain connects TRBV6-5 to TRBJ2-3; 8 bases agree with TRBD2. The CDR3 is 16 residues long. V trimming: 0 bases; J trimming: 4 bases; junction bases outside the gene matches: 6. Germline values: CDR1 MNHEY, CDR2 SVGAGI. CDR3 region: CASSYSGTSGSDTQYF. In DNA, the CDR3 is TGTGCCAGCAGTTACTCCGGGACTAGTGGGTCAGATACGCAGTATTTT.

The rearrangement uses TRBV12-5 and TRBJ1-1; possibly TRBD1 for D (5 bases). Germline lookup yields CDR1 LGHNT and CDR2 FRNRAP. The V and J ends lost 0 bases and 0 bases respectively, with 11 bases between them. The CDR3 length is 16 residues. The CDR3 here is CASGLVRGTLNTEAFF. In DNA, the CDR3 is TGTGCTAGTGGTTTGGTACGCGGGACCTTGAACACTGAAGCTTTCTTT.

The gene calls are TRBV9 and TRBJ1-5; D is unresolved. The V end was cut by 2 bases, the J end by 3 bases, with 9 bases between. Per germline, CDR1 SGDLS and CDR2 YYNGEE. This CDR3 is built from 14 residues. CDR3 residues: CASSVGPNNQPQHF. CDR3 nucleotides: TGTGCCAGCAGCGTGGGCCCGAACAATCAGCCCCAGCATTTT.